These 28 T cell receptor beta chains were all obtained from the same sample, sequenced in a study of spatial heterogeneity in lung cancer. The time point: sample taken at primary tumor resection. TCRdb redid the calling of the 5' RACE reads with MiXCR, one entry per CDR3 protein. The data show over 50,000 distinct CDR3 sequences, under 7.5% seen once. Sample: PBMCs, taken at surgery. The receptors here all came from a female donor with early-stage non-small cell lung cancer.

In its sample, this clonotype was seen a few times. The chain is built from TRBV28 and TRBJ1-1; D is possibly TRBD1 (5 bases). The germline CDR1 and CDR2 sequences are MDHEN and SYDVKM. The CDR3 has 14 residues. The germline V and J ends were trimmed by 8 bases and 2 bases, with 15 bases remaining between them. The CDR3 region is CASLVGQYNTEAFF. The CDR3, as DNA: TGTGCCAGCTTAGTAGGACAATACAACACTGAAGCTTTCTTT. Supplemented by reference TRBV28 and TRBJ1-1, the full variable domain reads DVKVTQSSRYLVKRTGEKVFLECVQDMDHENMFWYRQDPGLGLRLIYFSYDVKMKEKGDIPEGYSVSREKKERFSLILESASTNQTSMYLCASLVGQYNTEAFFGQGTRLTVV.

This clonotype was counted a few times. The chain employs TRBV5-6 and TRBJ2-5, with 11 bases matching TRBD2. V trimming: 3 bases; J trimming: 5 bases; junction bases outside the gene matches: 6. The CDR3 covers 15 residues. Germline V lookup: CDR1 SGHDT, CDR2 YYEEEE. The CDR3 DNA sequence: TGTGCCAGCAGCTCTCTAGCGGGGGGCTATGAGACCCAGTACTTC. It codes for CASSSLAGGYETQYF.

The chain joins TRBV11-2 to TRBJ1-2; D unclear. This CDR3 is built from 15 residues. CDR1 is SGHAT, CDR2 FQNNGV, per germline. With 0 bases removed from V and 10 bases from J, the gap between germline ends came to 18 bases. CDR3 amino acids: CASSLDTGASSAYTF. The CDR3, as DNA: TGTGCCAGCAGCTTAGATACCGGAGCTTCGAGTGCCTACACCTTC.

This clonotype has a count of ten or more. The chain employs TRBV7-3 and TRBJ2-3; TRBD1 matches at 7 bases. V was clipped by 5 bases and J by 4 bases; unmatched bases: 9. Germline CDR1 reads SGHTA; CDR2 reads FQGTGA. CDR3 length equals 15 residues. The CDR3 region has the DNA TGTGCCAGCAGCCCCCAGCTAGGGGGCGCAGATACGCAGTATTTT. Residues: CASSPQLGGADTQYF.

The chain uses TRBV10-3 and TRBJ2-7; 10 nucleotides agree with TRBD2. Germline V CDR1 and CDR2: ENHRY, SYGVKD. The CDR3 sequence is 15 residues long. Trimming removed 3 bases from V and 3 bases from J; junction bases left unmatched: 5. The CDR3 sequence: CAISEQASGGYEQYF. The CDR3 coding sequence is TGTGCCATCAGTGAACAGGCTAGCGGGGGCTACGAGCAGTACTTC.

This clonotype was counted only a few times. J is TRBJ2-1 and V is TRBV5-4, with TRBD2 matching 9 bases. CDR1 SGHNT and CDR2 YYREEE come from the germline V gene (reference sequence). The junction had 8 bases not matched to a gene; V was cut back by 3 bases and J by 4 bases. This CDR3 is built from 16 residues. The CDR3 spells CASSSRSGRRYNEQFF. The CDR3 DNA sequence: TGTGCCAGCAGCTCCCGAAGCGGGAGGCGATACAATGAGCAGTTCTTC.

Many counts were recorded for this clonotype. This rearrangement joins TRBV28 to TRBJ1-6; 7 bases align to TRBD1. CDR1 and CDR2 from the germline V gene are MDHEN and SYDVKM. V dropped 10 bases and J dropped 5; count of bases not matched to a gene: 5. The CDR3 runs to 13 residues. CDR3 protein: CAINRGDNSPLHF. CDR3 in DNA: TGTGCCATAAACAGGGGCGATAATTCACCCCTCCACTTT.

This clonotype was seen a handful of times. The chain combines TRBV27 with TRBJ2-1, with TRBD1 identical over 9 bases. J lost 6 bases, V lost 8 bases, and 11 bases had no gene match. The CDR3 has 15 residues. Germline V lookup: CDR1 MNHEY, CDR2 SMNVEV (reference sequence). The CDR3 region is CASGPGTGQPNEQFF. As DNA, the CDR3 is TGTGCCAGCGGGCCCGGGACAGGGCAACCCAATGAGCAGTTCTTC.

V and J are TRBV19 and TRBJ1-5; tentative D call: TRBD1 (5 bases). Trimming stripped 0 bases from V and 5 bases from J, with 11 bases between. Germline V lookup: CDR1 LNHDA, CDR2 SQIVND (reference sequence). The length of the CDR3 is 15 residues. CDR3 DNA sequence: TGTGCCAGTAGTATAGAAGGACATACGTATCAGCCCCAGCATTTT. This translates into CASSIEGHTYQPQHF.

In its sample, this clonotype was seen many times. CDR3 residues: CASRLDRYTEAFF. In DNA form, the CDR3 reads TGTGCCAGCAGACTGGACAGGTACACTGAAGCTTTCTTT. The rearrangement uses TRBV12-3 or TRBV12-4 and TRBJ1-1, with 7 bases lining up with TRBD1. The CDR3 runs to 13 residues. J lost 3 bases, V lost 6 bases, and 4 bases had no gene match.

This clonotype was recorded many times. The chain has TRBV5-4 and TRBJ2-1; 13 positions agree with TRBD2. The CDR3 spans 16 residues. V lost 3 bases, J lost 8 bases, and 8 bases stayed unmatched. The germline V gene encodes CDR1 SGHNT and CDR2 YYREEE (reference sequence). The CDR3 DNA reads TGTGCCAGCAGCTGGCGACTAGCGGGAGGCCTTCATGAGCAGTTCTTC. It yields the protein CASSWRLAGGLHEQFF.

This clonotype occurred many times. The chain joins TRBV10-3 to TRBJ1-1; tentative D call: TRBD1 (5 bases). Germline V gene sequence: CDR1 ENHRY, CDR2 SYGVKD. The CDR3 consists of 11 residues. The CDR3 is CAGGMNTEAFF. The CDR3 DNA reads TGTGCTGGGGGTATGAACACTGAAGCTTTCTTT.

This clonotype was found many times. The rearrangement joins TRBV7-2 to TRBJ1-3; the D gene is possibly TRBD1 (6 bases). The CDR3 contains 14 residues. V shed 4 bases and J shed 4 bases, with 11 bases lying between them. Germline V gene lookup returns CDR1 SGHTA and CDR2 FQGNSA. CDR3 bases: TGTGCCAGCAGCTCTACAGGGTCCGGAAACACCATATATTTT. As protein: CASSSTGSGNTIYF.

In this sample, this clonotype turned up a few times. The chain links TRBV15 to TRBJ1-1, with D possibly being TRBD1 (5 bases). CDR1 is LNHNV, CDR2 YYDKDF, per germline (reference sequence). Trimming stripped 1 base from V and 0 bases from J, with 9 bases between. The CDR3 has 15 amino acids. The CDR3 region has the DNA TGTGCCACCAGCAGAGTGGAACAGGTGAACACTGAAGCTTTCTTT. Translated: CATSRVEQVNTEAFF.

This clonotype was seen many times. The CDR3, as DNA: TGTGCCAGCAGCTACCGGGACAGGGGCACCGGGGAGCTGTTTTTT. Amino acids: CASSYRDRGTGELFF. V gene TRBV7-8 combines with J gene TRBJ2-2, with TRBD1 matching 10 bases. Germline values: CDR1 SGHVS, CDR2 FQNEAQ. The V gene end was trimmed by 4 bases and the J gene end by 4 bases; junction bases not matched to a gene: 3. The CDR3 has 15 residues.

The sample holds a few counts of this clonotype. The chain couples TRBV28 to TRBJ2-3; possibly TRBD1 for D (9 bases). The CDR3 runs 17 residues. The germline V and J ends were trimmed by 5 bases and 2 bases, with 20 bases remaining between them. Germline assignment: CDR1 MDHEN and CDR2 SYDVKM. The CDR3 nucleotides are TGTGCCAGCAGTGTAGCGGGGACAGGGATCGTCACAGATACGCAGTATTTT. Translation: CASSVAGTGIVTDTQYF.

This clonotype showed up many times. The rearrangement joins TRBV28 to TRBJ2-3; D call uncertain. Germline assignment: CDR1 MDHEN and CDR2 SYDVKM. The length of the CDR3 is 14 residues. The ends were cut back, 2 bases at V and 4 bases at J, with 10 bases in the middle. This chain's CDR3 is CASSLPHSADTQYF. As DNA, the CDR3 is TGTGCCAGCAGTTTACCCCATTCCGCAGATACGCAGTATTTT. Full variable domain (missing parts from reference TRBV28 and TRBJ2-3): DVKVTQSSRYLVKRTGEKVFLECVQDMDHENMFWYRQDPGLGLRLIYFSYDVKMKEKGDIPEGYSVSREKKERFSLILESASTNQTSMYLCASSLPHSADTQYFGPGTRLTVL.

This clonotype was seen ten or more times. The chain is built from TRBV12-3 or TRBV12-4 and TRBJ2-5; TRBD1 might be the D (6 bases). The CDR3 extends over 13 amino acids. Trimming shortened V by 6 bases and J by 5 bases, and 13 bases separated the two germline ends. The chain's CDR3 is CASRYDRFETQYF. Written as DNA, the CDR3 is TGTGCCAGCAGATACGACAGGTTCGAGACCCAGTACTTC.

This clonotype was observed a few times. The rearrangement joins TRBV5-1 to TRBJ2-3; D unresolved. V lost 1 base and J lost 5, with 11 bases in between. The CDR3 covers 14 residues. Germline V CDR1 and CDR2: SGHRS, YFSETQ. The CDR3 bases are TGCGCCAGCAGCTTGTTAGCCTCGGGAGATACGCAGTATTTT. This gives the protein CASSLLASGDTQYF.

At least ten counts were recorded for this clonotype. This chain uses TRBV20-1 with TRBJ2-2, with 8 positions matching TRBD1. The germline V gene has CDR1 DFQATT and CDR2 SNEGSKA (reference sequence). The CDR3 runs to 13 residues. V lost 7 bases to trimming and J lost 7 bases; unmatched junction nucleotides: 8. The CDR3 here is CSVWTGMSGELFF. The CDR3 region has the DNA TGCAGTGTTTGGACAGGGATGAGCGGGGAGCTGTTTTTT.

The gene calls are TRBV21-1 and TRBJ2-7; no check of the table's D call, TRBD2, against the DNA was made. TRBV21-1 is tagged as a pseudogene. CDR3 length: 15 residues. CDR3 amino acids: CASSSGGSVSYEQYV. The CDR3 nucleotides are TGTGCCAGCAGCTCGGGAGGTAGCGTCTCCTACGAGCAGTACGTC.

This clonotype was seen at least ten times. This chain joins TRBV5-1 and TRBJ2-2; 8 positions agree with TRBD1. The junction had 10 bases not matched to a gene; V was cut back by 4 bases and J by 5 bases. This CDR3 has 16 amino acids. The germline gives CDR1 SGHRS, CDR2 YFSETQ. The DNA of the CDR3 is TGCGCCAGCAGCCCGCGGGCAGGGGGCGAAACCGGGGAGCTGTTTTTT. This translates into CASSPRAGGETGELFF. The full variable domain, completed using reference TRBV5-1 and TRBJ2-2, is KAGVTQTPRYLIKTRGQQVTLSCSPISGHRSVSWYQQTPGQGLQFLFEYFSETQRNKGNFPGRFSGRQFSNSRSEMNVSTLELGDSALYLCASSPRAGGETGELFFGEGSRLTVL.

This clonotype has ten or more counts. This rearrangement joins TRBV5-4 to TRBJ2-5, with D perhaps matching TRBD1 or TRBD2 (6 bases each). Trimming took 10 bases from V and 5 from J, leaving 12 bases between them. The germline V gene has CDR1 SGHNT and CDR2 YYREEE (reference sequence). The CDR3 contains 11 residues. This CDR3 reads CAPGEAETQYF. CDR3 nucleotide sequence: TGTGCCCCAGGGGAGGCTGAGACCCAGTACTTC.

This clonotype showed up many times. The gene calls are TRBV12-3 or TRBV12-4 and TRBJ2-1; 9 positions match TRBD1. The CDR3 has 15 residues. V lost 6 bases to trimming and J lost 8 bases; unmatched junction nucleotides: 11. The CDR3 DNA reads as TGTGCCAGCAGCACGCCCGGGACAGGGAGGGATGAGCAGTTCTTC. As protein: CASSTPGTGRDEQFF.

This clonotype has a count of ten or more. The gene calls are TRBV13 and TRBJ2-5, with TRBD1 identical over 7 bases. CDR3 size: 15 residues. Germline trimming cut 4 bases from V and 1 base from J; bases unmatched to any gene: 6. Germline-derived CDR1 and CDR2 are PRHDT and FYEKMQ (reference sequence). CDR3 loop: CASSSNDRVQETQYF. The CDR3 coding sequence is TGTGCCAGCAGCTCCAACGACAGGGTCCAAGAGACCCAGTACTTC.

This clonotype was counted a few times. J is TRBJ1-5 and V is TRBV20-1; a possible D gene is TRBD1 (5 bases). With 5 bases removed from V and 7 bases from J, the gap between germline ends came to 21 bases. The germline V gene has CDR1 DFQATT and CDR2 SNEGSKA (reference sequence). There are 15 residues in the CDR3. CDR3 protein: CSAPRAIQGAQPQHF. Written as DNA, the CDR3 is TGCAGTGCTCCACGCGCGATCCAGGGTGCACAGCCCCAGCATTTT.

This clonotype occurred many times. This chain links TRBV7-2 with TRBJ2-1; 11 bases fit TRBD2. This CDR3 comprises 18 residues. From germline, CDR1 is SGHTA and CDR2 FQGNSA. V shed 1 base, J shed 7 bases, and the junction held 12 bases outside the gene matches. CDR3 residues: CASSLGHSLAGEENEQFF. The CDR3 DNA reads TGTGCCAGCAGCTTAGGGCACTCACTAGCGGGAGAGGAAAATGAGCAGTTCTTC.

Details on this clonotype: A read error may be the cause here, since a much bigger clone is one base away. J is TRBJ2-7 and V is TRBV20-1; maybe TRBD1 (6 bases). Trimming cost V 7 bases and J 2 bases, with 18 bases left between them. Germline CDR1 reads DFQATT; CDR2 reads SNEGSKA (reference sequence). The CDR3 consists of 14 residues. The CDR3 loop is CSGTDKGQAYEQYF. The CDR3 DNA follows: TGCAGTGGTACCGACAAGGGACAAGCCTACGAGCAGTACTTC.